A selection of T cell receptor beta chains follows, all from one sample in a study of a mutant IDH1 vaccine in newly diagnosed glioma. The data were produced by immunoSEQ multiplex PCR, yet TCRdb's version contains in-frame clones alone and is incomplete. The table has 35,000 to 45,000 clones, more than 85% seen once. Their antigens remain unidentified. The source material was PBMCs, sampled from a glioma patient whose treatment included an IDH1 peptide vaccine. All receptors derive from a man aged 50-60 years with glioma. Both conserved end residues are part of each CDR3. Fields, in order: V gene, D gene, J gene, clone size, CDR3 DNA, CDR3 protein. D genes are given only for firm matches. The size entry is marked missing in some rows and otherwise reads once, few, many or a size class.

TRBV7-2	.	TRBJ2-1	.	TGTGCCAGCAGCTTAGCTGGCGGGAATGAGCAGTTCTTC	CASSLAGGNEQFF
TRBV2	TRBD1	TRBJ2-2	.	TGTGCCAGCAGCCCGGACAGGGGGCGGCTCGGGGAGCTGTTTTTT	CASSPDRGRLGELFF
TRBV5-1	.	TRBJ2-1	.	TGCGCCAGCAGCTTAGACGGCGGCCGGGACAATGAGCAGTTCTTC	CASSLDGGRDNEQFF
TRBV5-1	.	TRBJ2-7	.	TGCGCCAGCAGCTCCCGCGCCGGGCCCGGAACCTACGAGCAGTACTTC	CASSSRAGPGTYEQYF
TRBV7-3	TRBD2	TRBJ2-5	.	TGTGCCAGCAGCTTATCTAGCGGGGAAGAGACCCAGTACTTC	CASSLSSGEETQYF
TRBV9	.	TRBJ2-3	once	TGTGCCAGCAGCGCCCGAAATCAGGCAGATACGCAGTATTTT	CASSARNQADTQYF
TRBV2	TRBD1	TRBJ1-5	.	TGTGCCAGCAGGGGGACAGGGGGCAGCAATCAGCCCCAGCATTTT	CASRGTGGSNQPQHF
TRBV4-2	TRBD1	TRBJ2-6	.	TGTGCCAGCAGCCAAGATGGGCCACAGGGGTTCCCCTCTGGGGCCAACGTCCTGACTTTC	CASSQDGPQGFPSGANVLTF
TRBV6-6	.	TRBJ2-7	.	TGTGCCAGCAGTTATTTCGACAGGACCTACGAGCAGTACTTC	CASSYFDRTYEQYF
TRBV7-3	TRBD2	TRBJ2-1	.	TGTGCCAGCAGCCTCGTCGGGACTAGCGATGAGCAGTTCTTC	CASSLVGTSDEQFF
TRBV15	.	TRBJ1-4	once	TGTGCCACCAGCAGGGGGCGGCCGGGGAAACTGTTTTTT	CATSRGRPGKLFF
TRBV9	.	TRBJ2-2	.	TGTGCCAGCAGCCCCAGGGGTCTGGCGCCCGGGGAGCTGTTTTTT	CASSPRGLAPGELFF
TRBV2	.	TRBJ1-4	.	TGTGCCAGCAGGCTCGGGATGCGGGAAAAACTGTTTTTT	CASRLGMREKLFF
TRBV19	.	TRBJ2-7	.	TGTGCCAGTAGTATACACGGAACGAGCTCCTACGAGCAGTACTTC	CASSIHGTSSYEQYF
TRBV7-2	TRBD1	TRBJ1-2	few	TGTGCCAGCAGCATAGGACAGGGACGGGGCTACACCTTC	CASSIGQGRGYTF
TRBV11-1	.	TRBJ1-2	.	TGTGCCAGCAGCTTGGGGGAAACCCATGGCTACACCTTC	CASSLGETHGYTF
TRBV28	.	TRBJ1-5	once	TGTGCCAGCAGTTCGGACATTAGCAATCAGCCCCAGCATTTT	CASSSDISNQPQHF
TRBV28	.	TRBJ2-5	.	TGTGCCAGCAGTTTAATTACGGTTCAAGAGACCCAGTACTTC	CASSLITVQETQYF
TRBV5-1	.	TRBJ1-1	.	TGCGCCAGCAGCTTGGTACGGAACACTGAAGCTTTCTTT	CASSLVRNTEAFF
TRBV9	.	TRBJ1-1	.	TGTGCCAGCAGCCCCCAAGCAGATATGAACACTGAAGCTTTCTTT	CASSPQADMNTEAFF
TRBV5-4	TRBD1	TRBJ1-1	few	TGTGCCAGCAGCGTTCCGGGACAGGGGAAAGCTTTCTTT	CASSVPGQGKAFF
TRBV6-5	.	TRBJ2-3	once	TGTGCCAGCAGTTATAGTTTAGCGCGAGTCGCCGATACGCAGTATTTT	CASSYSLARVADTQYF